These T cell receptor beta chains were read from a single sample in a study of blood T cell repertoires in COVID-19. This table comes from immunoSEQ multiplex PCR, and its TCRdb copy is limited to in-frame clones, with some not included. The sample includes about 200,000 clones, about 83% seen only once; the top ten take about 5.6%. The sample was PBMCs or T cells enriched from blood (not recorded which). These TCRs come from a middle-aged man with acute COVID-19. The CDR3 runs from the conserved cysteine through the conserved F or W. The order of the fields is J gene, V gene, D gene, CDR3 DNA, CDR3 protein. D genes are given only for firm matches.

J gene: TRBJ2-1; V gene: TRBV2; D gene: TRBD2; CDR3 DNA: TGTGCCAGCAGTGAAGGGGAAGTGGCGGGAGGTGAGCAGTTCTTC; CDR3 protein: CASSEGEVAGGEQFF
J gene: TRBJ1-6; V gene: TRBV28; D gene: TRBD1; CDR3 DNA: TGTGCCAGCAGTTTAGGGGACAGGGATTATTCACCCCTCCACTTT; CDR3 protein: CASSLGDRDYSPLHF
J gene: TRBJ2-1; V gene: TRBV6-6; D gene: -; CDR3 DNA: TGTGCCAGCAGTTACTCGGGAGTTGGGTACAATGAGCAGTTCTTC; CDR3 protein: CASSYSGVGYNEQFF
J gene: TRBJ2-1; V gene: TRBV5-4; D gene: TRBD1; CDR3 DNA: TGTGCCAGCAGCTGGGGGGGGACAGGGTCGTACAATGAGCAGTTCTTC; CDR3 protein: CASSWGGTGSYNEQFF
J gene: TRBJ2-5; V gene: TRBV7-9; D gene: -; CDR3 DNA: TGTGCCAGCAGCATAAAGCGACAGCTTAGTCAAGAGACCCAGTACTTC; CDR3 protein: CASSIKRQLSQETQYF
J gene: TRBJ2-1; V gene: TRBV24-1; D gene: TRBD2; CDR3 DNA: TGTGCCACCAGTGATTTGCCCGGGACTAGCGGGAACAATGAGCAGTTCTTC; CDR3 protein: CATSDLPGTSGNNEQFF
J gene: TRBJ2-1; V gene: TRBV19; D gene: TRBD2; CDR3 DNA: TGTGCCAGTAGTACCAGACTAGCGGACAACAATGAGCAGTTCTTC; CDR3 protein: CASSTRLADNNEQFF
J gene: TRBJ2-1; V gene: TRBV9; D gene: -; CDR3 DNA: TGTGCCAGCAGGGACACCACTAAACCCCATGAGCAGTTCTTC; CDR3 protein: CASRDTTKPHEQFF
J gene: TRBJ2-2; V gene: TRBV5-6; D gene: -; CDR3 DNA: TGTGCCAGCAGCTTGGGCGCGGGTTACACCGGGGAGCTGTTTTTT; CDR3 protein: CASSLGAGYTGELFF
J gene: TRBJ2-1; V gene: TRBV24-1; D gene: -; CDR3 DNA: TGTGCCACCAGCGGACGGGGGTTTAGCTCCTACAATGAGCAGTTCTTC; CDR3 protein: CATSGRGFSSYNEQFF
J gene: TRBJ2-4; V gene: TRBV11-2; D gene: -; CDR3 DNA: TGTGCCAGCAGCCTGGGCGGGATTCAGTACTTC; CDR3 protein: CASSLGGIQYF